This TCR beta chain derives from a study of blood T cell repertoires in COVID-19. Study overall: Sites across the United States, Italy and Spain contributed samples from acute and convalescent COVID-19. PBMCs, B-cell-depleted T cells, or T cells provided the cDNA or gDNA that made up the material.

Original processing methods: Estimation of nucleated cell counts was performed using reference gene primer amplification. This table comes from immunoSEQ multiplex PCR, and its TCRdb copy is limited to in-frame clones, with some not included. V and J calls and clone size are given by that table; D and trimming were obtained from the DNA. Of around 37,000 clones in the sample, 75% to 90% were seen once. Germline trimming cut 1 base from V and 3 bases from J; bases unmatched to any gene: 4. The CDR3 consists of 15 residues. Germline V CDR1 and CDR2: MGHRA, YSYEKL. Sample: peripheral blood. This TCR came from a man aged 55-75 years with acute or convalescent COVID-19. The rearrangement joins TRBV4-1 to TRBJ1-2; 8 positions agree with TRBD1. The CDR3 nucleotides are TGCGCCAGCAGCCAAGTCTCGACAGGGGACTATGGCTACACCTTC. Its translation is CASSQVSTGDYGYTF.